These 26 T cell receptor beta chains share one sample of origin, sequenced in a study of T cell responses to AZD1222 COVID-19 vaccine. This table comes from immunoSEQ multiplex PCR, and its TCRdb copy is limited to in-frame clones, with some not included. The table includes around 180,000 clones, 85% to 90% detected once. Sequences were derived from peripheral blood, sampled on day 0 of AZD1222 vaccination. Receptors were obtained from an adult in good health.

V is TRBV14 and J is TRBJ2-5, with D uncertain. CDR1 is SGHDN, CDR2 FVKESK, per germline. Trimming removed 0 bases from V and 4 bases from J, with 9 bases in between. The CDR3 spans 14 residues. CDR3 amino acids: CASSQDLGSETQYF. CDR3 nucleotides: TGTGCCAGCAGCCAAGATCTTGGGTCAGAGACCCAGTACTTC. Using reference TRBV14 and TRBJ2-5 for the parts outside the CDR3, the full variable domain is EAGVTQFPSHSVIEKGQTVTLRCDPISGHDNLYWYRRVMGKEIKFLLHFVKESKQDESGMPNNRFLAERTGGTYSTLKVQPAELEDSGVYFCASSQDLGSETQYFGPGTRLLVL.

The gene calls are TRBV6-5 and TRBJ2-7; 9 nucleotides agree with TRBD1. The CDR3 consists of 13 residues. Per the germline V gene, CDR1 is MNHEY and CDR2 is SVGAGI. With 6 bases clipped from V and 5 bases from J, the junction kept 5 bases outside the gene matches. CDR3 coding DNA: TGTGCCAGCAGACACAGGGGGCTGAACGAGCAGTACTTC. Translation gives CASRHRGLNEQYF.

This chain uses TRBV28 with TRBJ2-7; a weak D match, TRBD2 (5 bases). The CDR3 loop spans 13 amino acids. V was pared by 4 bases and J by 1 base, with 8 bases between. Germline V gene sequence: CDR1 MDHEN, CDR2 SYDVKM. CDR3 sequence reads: CASSSLVSYEQYF. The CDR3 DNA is TGTGCCAGCAGTTCACTAGTGTCCTACGAGCAGTACTTC.

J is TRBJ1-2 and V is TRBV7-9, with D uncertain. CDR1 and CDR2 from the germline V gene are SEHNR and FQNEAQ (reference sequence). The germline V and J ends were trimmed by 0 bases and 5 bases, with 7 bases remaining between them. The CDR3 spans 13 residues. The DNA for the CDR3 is TGTGCCAGCAGCTTAGCGATCGGGTATGGCTACACCTTC. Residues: CASSLAIGYGYTF.

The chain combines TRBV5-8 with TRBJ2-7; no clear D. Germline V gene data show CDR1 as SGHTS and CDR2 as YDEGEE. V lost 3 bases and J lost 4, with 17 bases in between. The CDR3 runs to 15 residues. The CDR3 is CASSSVSLPTYEQYF. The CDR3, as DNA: TGTGCCAGCAGCTCCGTATCCCTCCCTACATACGAGCAGTACTTC.

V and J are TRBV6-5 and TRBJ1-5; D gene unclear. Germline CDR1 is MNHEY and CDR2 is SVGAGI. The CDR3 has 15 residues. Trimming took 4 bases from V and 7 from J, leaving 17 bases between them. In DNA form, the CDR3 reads TGTGCCAGCAGTTTCCCGGGAGGGCCCGTCCAGCCCCAGCATTTT. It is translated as CASSFPGGPVQPQHF.

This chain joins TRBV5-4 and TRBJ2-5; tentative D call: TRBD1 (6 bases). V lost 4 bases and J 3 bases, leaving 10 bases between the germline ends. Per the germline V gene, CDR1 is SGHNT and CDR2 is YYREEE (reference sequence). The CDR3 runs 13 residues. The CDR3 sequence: CASSMTGEETQYF. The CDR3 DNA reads TGTGCCAGCAGCATGACAGGTGAAGAGACCCAGTACTTC.

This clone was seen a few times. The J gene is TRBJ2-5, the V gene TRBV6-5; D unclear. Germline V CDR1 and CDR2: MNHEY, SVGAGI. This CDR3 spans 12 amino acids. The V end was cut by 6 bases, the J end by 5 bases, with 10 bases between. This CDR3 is CASSKAWETQYF. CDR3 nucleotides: TGTGCCAGCAGCAAAGCATGGGAGACCCAGTACTTC.

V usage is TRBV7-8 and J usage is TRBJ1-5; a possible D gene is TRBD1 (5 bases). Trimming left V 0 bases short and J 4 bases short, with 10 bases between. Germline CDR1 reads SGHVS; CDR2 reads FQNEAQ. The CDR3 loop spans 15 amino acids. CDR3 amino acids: CASSLAQGKNQPQHF. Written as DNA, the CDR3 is TGTGCCAGCAGCTTAGCTCAGGGCAAAAATCAGCCCCAGCATTTT.

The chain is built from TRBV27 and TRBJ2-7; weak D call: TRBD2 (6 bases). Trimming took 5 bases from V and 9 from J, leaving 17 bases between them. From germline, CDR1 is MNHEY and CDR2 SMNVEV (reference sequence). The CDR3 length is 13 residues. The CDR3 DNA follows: TGTGCCAGCAGTGGGAGGCCCCTCCGGATGCAGTACTTC. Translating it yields CASSGRPLRMQYF.

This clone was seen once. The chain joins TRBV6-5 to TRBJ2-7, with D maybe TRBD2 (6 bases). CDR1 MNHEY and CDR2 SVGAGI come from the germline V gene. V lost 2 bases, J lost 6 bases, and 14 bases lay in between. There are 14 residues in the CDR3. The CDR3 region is CASSYGTPPSEQYF. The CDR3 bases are TGTGCCAGCAGTTACGGGACTCCCCCATCCGAGCAGTACTTC.

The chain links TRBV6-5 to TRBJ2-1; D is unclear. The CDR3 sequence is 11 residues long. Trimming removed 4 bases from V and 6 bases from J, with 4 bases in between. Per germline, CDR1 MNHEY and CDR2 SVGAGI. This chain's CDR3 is CASSLFNEQFF. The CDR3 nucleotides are TGTGCCAGCAGTTTATTCAATGAGCAGTTCTTC.

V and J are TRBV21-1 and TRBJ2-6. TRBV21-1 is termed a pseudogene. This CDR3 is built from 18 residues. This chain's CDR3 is CASSIVKGGRSGANVLTF. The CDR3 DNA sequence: TGTGCCAGCAGCATCGTCAAAGGGGGGCGGTCTGGGGCCAACGTCCTGACTTTC.

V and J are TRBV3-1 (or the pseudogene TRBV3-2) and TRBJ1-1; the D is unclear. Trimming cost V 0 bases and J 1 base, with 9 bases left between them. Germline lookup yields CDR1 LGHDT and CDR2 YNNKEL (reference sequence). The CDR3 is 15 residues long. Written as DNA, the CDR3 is TGTGCCAGCAGCCAAGAAGGCGCAAGGAACACTGAAGCTTTCTTT. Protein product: CASSQEGARNTEAFF.

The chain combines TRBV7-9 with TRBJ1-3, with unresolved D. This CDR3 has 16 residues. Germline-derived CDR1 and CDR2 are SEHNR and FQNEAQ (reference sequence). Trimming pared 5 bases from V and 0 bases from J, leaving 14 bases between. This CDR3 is CASSANWQNSGNTIYF. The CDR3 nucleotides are TGTGCCAGCAGCGCTAACTGGCAAAACTCTGGAAACACCATATATTTT.

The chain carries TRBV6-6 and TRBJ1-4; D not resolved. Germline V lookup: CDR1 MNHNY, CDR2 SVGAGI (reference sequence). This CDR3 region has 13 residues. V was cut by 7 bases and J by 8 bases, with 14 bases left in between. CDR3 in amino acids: CASNLVFSEKLFF. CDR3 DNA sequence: TGTGCCAGCAATCTGGTGTTTAGCGAAAAACTGTTTTTT.

The CDR3 DNA reads as TGTGCCAGCAGTGAAGCTTTCGGCAGAATGAACACTGAAGCTTTCTTT. This translates into CASSEAFGRMNTEAFF. The J gene is TRBJ1-1, the V gene TRBV2; D is unclear. Germline V lookup: CDR1 SNHLY, CDR2 FYNNEI. The CDR3 loop spans 16 amino acids. Trimming cost V 0 bases and J 0 bases, with 11 bases left between them.

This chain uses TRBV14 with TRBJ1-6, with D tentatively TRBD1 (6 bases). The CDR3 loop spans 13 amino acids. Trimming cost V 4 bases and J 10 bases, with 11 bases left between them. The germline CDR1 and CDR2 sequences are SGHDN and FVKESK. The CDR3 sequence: CASSPRGGSPLHF. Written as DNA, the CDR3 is TGTGCCAGCAGCCCCCGAGGGGGATCACCCCTCCACTTT.

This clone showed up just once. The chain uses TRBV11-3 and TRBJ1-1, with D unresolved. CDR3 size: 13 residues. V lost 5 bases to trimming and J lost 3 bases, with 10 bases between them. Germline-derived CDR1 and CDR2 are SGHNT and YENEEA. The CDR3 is CASSLLRDTEAFF. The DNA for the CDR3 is TGTGCCAGCAGCCTCCTCCGAGACACTGAAGCTTTCTTT. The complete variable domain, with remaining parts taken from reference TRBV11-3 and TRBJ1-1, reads EAGVVQSPRYKIIEKKQPVAFWCNPISGHNTLYWYLQNLGQGPELLIRYENEEAVDDSQLPKDRFSAERLKGVDSTLKIQPAELGDSAVYLCASSLLRDTEAFFGQGTRLTVV.

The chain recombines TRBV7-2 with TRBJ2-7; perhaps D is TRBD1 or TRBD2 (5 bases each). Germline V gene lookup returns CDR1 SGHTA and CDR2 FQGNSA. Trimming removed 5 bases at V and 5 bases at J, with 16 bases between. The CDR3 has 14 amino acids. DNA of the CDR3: TGTGCCAGCAGCCCCGGCGTGGGGGTGCACGAGCAGTACTTC. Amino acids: CASSPGVGVHEQYF.

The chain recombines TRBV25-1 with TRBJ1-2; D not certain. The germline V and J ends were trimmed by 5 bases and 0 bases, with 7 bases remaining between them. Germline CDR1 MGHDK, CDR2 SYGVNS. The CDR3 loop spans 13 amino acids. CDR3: CASSQVTNYGYTF. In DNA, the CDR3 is TGTGCCAGCAGTCAAGTTACTAACTATGGCTACACCTTC.

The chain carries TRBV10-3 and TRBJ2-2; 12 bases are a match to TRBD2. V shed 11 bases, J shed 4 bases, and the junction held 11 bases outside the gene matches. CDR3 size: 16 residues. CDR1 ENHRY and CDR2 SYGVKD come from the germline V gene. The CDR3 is CAAVASGGAGTGELFF. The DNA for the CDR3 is TGTGCCGCAGTTGCTAGCGGGGGGGCCGGCACCGGGGAGCTGTTTTTT.

The CDR3 loop reads CASSQVLDTQYF. The CDR3 bases are TGCGCCAGCAGCCAAGTGCTGGATACGCAGTATTTT. This chain joins TRBV4-1 and TRBJ2-3, with unresolved D. The CDR3 is made up of 12 amino acids. CDR1 and CDR2 from the germline V gene are MGHRA and YSYEKL. V lost 1 base, J lost 6 bases, and 5 bases lay in between.

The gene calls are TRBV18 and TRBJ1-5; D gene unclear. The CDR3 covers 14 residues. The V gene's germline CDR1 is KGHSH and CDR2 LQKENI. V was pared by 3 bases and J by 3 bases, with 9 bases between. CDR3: CASSPETHNQPQHF. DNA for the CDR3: TGTGCCAGCTCACCGGAAACCCACAATCAGCCCCAGCATTTT.

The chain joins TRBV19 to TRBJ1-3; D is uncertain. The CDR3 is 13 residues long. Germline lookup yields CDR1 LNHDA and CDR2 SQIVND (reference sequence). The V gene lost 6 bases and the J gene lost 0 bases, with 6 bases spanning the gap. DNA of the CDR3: TGTGCCAGTAGCCCAGACTCTGGAAACACCATATATTTT. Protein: CASSPDSGNTIYF.

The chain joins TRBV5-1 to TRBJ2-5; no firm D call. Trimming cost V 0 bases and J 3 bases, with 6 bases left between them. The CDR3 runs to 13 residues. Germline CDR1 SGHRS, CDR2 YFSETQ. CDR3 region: CASSLDREETQYF. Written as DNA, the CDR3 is TGCGCCAGCAGCTTGGACAGAGAAGAGACCCAGTACTTC.